The 25 T cell receptor beta chains given below trace back to one sample, sequenced in a study of blood T cell repertoires in COVID-19. Produced via immunoSEQ multiplex PCR; TCRdb's table is partial and in-frame only. The sample shows fewer than 200,000 clones, almost 80% of them seen only once. Sequenced material: PBMCs or T cells enriched from blood (not recorded which). Receptors were obtained from a woman between 45 and 65 years old who had recovered from COVID-19.

The V and J genes are TRBV6-6 and TRBJ2-6, with D perhaps matching TRBD1 (6 bases). The V gene's germline CDR1 is MNHNY and CDR2 SVGAGI (reference sequence). This CDR3 spans 16 amino acids. Trimming shortened V by 6 bases and J by 0 bases, and 12 bases separated the two germline ends. The DNA of the CDR3 is TGTGCCAGCAGCCTTACAGGGACCTCTGGGGCCAACGTCCTGACTTTC. It yields the protein CASSLTGTSGANVLTF.

The rearrangement joins TRBV19 to TRBJ1-6, with no clear D. CDR3 size: 13 residues. V was trimmed by 5 bases and J by 10 bases, leaving 12 bases between them. Germline V gene data show CDR1 as LNHDA and CDR2 as SQIVND (reference sequence). The CDR3 nucleotides are TGTGCCAGTAGTCGACGGGGTAACTCACCCCTCCACTTT. Translation gives CASSRRGNSPLHF.

The chain is built from TRBV2 and TRBJ1-3; TRBD1 is a possible D gene (5 bases). Germline V gene lookup returns CDR1 SNHLY and CDR2 FYNNEI. The CDR3 has 15 residues. The V end lost 6 bases, the J end lost 2 bases, and 14 bases lay between the germline ends. CDR3 loop: CASRAGVAPGNTIYF. CDR3 DNA sequence: TGTGCCAGCAGGGCGGGGGTTGCTCCTGGAAACACCATATATTTT.

V gene TRBV2 combines with J gene TRBJ1-5, with 9 bases matching TRBD1. The CDR3 has 15 residues. CDR1 SNHLY and CDR2 FYNNEI come from the germline V gene. V gave up 4 bases and J gave up 6 bases; unmatched junction bases: 7. CDR3 coding DNA: TGTGCCAGCAGTGTAGAGACAGGGGGGACTCAGCCCCAGCATTTT. Residues: CASSVETGGTQPQHF.

This clone showed up just a few times. The V and J genes are TRBV19 and TRBJ2-5, with a weak D call TRBD2 (5 bases). V was clipped by 6 bases and J by 1 base, with 15 bases between them. Germline V gives CDR1 LNHDA, CDR2 SQIVND (reference sequence). The CDR3 extends over 15 amino acids. Here the CDR3 reads CASRVTGTAQETQYF. The CDR3 coding sequence is TGTGCCAGTAGGGTTACGGGAACAGCCCAAGAGACCCAGTACTTC.

V usage is TRBV4-3 and J usage is TRBJ2-1, with 9 nucleotides matching TRBD2. CDR3 length: 15 residues. In germline, CDR1 is LGHNA, CDR2 YSLEER. The V and J ends lost 8 bases and 3 bases, in that order; junction bases with no gene match: 8. The CDR3 is CASSLLAGLYNEQFF. As DNA, the CDR3 is TGCGCCAGCTCCCTCCTAGCGGGACTCTACAATGAGCAGTTCTTC.

The chain combines TRBV5-1 with TRBJ1-1, with a weak D call TRBD1 (5 bases). CDR1 and CDR2 (germline): SGHRS, YFSETQ. The CDR3 has 14 amino acids. Trimming left V 2 bases short and J 2 bases short, with 10 bases between. The CDR3: CASSLSGTNTEAFF. CDR3 DNA sequence: TGCGCCAGCAGCTTATCAGGGACTAACACTGAAGCTTTCTTT.

The CDR3, as DNA: TGTGCCAGCACCTTGGAGGGCCCTGTCTATGGCTACACCTTC. This gives the protein CASTLEGPVYGYTF. This chain connects TRBV28 to TRBJ1-2; no clear D gene. The CDR3 has 14 amino acids. Germline V lookup: CDR1 MDHEN, CDR2 SYDVKM. The germline V and J ends were trimmed by 7 bases and 4 bases, with 16 bases remaining between them.

The chain combines TRBV6-5 with TRBJ2-2; weak D call: TRBD2 (6 bases). Germline CDR1 and CDR2: MNHEY and SVGAGI. The germline V and J ends were trimmed by 0 bases and 5 bases, with 13 bases remaining between them. CDR3 size: 16 residues. The DNA for the CDR3 is TGTGCCAGCAGTTACTCCTCGGTCGGAGGGACCGGGGAGCTGTTTTTT. It is translated as CASSYSSVGGTGELFF.

This chain links TRBV4-1 with TRBJ1-1; TRBD1 is a possible D gene (5 bases). The CDR3 totals 13 residues. CDR1 MGHRA and CDR2 YSYEKL come from the germline V gene. V was pared by 2 bases and J by 11 bases, with 15 bases between. Written as DNA, the CDR3 is TGCGCCAGCAGCCAAATCGAGGGGACTGGCGCTTTCTTT. Residues: CASSQIEGTGAFF.

The rearrangement uses TRBV10-3 and TRBJ2-7; 10 bases are a match to TRBD1. The CDR3 extends over 14 amino acids. The germline V gene has CDR1 ENHRY and CDR2 SYGVKD. The ends lost 6 bases at V and 6 bases at J; junction bases unmatched: 8. The CDR3 here is CAISSRQGAFEQYF. CDR3 in DNA: TGTGCCATCAGCTCCAGACAGGGGGCATTCGAGCAGTACTTC.

This chain connects TRBV29-1 to TRBJ1-1; 8 bases map to TRBD1. The V segment lost 3 bases and the J segment 0 bases; nucleotides outside the gene matches: 6. The CDR3 spans 15 residues. Germline V gives CDR1 SQVTM, CDR2 ANQGSEA. The DNA for the CDR3 is TGCAGCGTTGATTCTACAGGGGGACTGAACACTGAAGCTTTCTTT. Its translation: CSVDSTGGLNTEAFF.

The chain joins TRBV10-1 to TRBJ1-1; the match to TRBD1 covers 10 bases. The V segment lost 3 bases and the J segment 6 bases; nucleotides outside the gene matches: 7. The length of the CDR3 is 15 residues. CDR1 WNHNN and CDR2 SYGVQD come from the germline V gene (reference sequence). CDR3: CASSEAGDRGSEAFF. CDR3 DNA sequence: TGCGCCAGCAGTGAAGCAGGGGACAGGGGCTCTGAAGCTTTCTTT.

This clone was seen once. V and J are TRBV3-1 (or the pseudogene TRBV3-2) and TRBJ2-2, with 14 bases identical to TRBD2. V shed 1 base and J 1 base; nucleotides not matched to a gene: 2. The V gene's germline CDR1 is LGHDT and CDR2 YNNKEL (reference sequence). This CDR3 is 18 amino acids long. CDR3 nucleotide sequence: TGTGCCAGCAGCCAAGGGGGACTAGCGGGAGTGAACACCGGGGAGCTGTTTTTT. Translation gives CASSQGGLAGVNTGELFF.

The V call is TRBV6-1, the J call TRBJ1-5, with 8 bases matching TRBD1. Germline CDR1 reads MNHNS; CDR2 reads SASEGT. This CDR3 contains 16 residues. V was clipped by 3 bases and J by 6 bases; unmatched bases: 10. CDR3 in amino acids: CASSDLQGEGVQPQHF. In DNA, the CDR3 is TGTGCCAGCAGTGACTTACAGGGGGAAGGCGTTCAGCCCCAGCATTTT.

In this sample, this clone turned up a few times. The chain carries TRBV21-1 and TRBJ2-3; the table's D gene call, TRBD1, was not cross checked with the DNA. TRBV21-1 is classified as a pseudogene. The CDR3 contains 18 residues. In DNA form, the CDR3 reads TGTGCCAGCAGCACCAATACCCGGGACAGGGGTAGCACAGATACGCAGTATTTT. It encodes CASSTNTRDRGSTDTQYF.

Comments on this clone: Other DNA sequences in this specimen translate into the identical CDR3. The chain uses TRBV19 and TRBJ2-1; 9 nucleotides match TRBD1. Germline lookup yields CDR1 LNHDA and CDR2 SQIVND (reference sequence). V was clipped by 0 bases and J by 4 bases; unmatched bases: 10. The CDR3 totals 18 residues. This chain's CDR3 is CASSIDRGGTGIYNEQFF. In DNA, the CDR3 is TGTGCCAGTAGTATAGATCGGGGCGGGACAGGGATTTACAATGAGCAGTTCTTC.

The CDR3 sequence is CASTFQGGWELFF. The CDR3 nucleotides read TGTGCCAGCACCTTCCAGGGGGGCTGGGAGCTGTTTTTT. The rearrangement uses TRBV7-9 and TRBJ2-2, with a tentative D call TRBD1 (7 bases). V lost 7 bases and J lost 9, with 15 bases in between. This CDR3 comprises 13 residues. Germline V gene lookup returns CDR1 SEHNR and CDR2 FQNEAQ (reference sequence).

The gene calls are TRBV27 and TRBJ2-7; 7 nucleotides agree with TRBD1. The V and J ends lost 5 bases and 7 bases, in that order; junction bases with no gene match: 14. Germline CDR1 is MNHEY and CDR2 is SMNVEV (reference sequence). The length of the CDR3 is 15 residues. DNA of the CDR3: TGTGCCAGCAGTATAGGACAGGCCTACCTGGGGGAGCAGTACTTC. Translating it yields CASSIGQAYLGEQYF.

The rearrangement joins TRBV4-3 to TRBJ1-4; no definite D call. Per the germline V gene, CDR1 is LGHNA and CDR2 is YSLEER. The length of the CDR3 is 15 residues. V was clipped by 0 bases and J by 7 bases, with 12 bases between them. Here the CDR3 reads CASSQDKAASEKLFF. The DNA for the CDR3 is TGCGCCAGCAGCCAAGATAAGGCAGCGAGTGAAAAACTGTTTTTT.

The chain links TRBV27 to TRBJ1-2; D may be TRBD1 (6 bases). V lost 1 base to trimming and J lost 5 bases, with 17 bases between them. The germline V gene has CDR1 MNHEY and CDR2 SMNVEV (reference sequence). The CDR3 is 16 residues long. CDR3 region: CASSLLYGQTFYGYTF. In nucleotides, the CDR3 is TGTGCCAGCAGTTTATTGTACGGACAGACTTTTTATGGCTACACCTTC.

The V gene is TRBV6-5, the J gene TRBJ2-1, with TRBD1 matching over 11 bases. Trimming took 8 bases from V and 1 from J; bases not matched to a gene: 1. The CDR3 is 14 amino acids. The V gene's germline CDR1 is MNHEY and CDR2 SVGAGI. Written as DNA, the CDR3 is TGTGCCAGCGGACAGGGGGCTTCCTACAATGAGCAGTTCTTC. The encoded protein is CASGQGASYNEQFF.

The chain recombines TRBV27 with TRBJ2-7; TRBD2 agrees at 16 bases. Germline V CDR1 and CDR2: MNHEY, SMNVEV (reference sequence). V gave up 4 bases and J gave up 11 bases; unmatched junction bases: 5. This CDR3 has 14 amino acids. CDR3 residues: CASSSGLAGGHEYF. For the CDR3, the DNA is TGTGCCAGCAGTTCGGGACTAGCGGGAGGGCACGAGTACTTC.

V and J are TRBV5-1 and TRBJ2-1, with 7 bases aligning to TRBD2. J was trimmed by 5 bases and V by 1 base; bases with no gene match: 9. The CDR3 loop spans 16 amino acids. CDR1 is SGHRS, CDR2 YFSETQ, per germline. DNA of the CDR3: TGCGCCAGCAGCTTGAGGTCGGCGAGCGGGAACAATGAGCAGTTCTTC. It specifies CASSLRSASGNNEQFF. Full variable domain (remainder filled in from reference TRBV5-1 and TRBJ2-1): KAGVTQTPRYLIKTRGQQVTLSCSPISGHRSVSWYQQTPGQGLQFLFEYFSETQRNKGNFPGRFSGRQFSNSRSEMNVSTLELGDSALYLCASSLRSASGNNEQFFGPGTRLTVL.

The chain employs TRBV4-1 and TRBJ1-6; tentatively, D is TRBD1 (6 bases). The CDR3 is 17 residues long. Trimming stripped 0 bases from V and 9 bases from J, with 18 bases between. CDR1 MGHRA and CDR2 YSYEKL come from the germline V gene. The CDR3 sequence: CASSQDSAGAQISPLHF. The CDR3 nucleotides read TGCGCCAGCAGCCAAGATAGCGCGGGGGCCCAAATTTCACCCCTCCACTTT.